This T cell receptor (beta chain) was retrieved from a study of CD8 T cells in ankylosing spondylitis. Study-wide findings and caveats: According to the report, clones linked to the disease were significantly enriched in matched synovial fluid samples taken from ankylosing spondylitis patients. Disease-associated clonotypes exhibited CD8+ identity and were relatively infrequent in peripheral blood. A TCR beta motif of eight highly homologous variants appeared characteristic of ankylosing spondylitis blood.

As for this clonotype: Its antigen remains unknown.

Quantitative 5'-RACE with molecular barcodes was used to make the TCR beta libraries. Using its own MiXCR run on the 5' RACE reads, TCRdb lists one record per CDR3 protein. The sample carries roughly 700,000 distinct CDR3 sequences, around a fifth recorded once. Germline CDR1 and CDR2: SGHRS and YFSETQ. There are 17 residues in the CDR3. After removal of 4 bases from V and 1 base from J, the junction contained 10 bases not matched to a gene. Sequenced material: blood, either unsorted or a sorted T cell fraction (not recorded which). J is TRBJ2-3 and V is TRBV5-1, with 9 bases fitting TRBD2. This TCR was recovered from a male donor with ankylosing spondylitis. Here the CDR3 DNA reads TGCGCCAGCAGCATGGGACTAGCAGCCCTCGGCACAGATACGCAGTATTTT. Translated, it gives CASSMGLAALGTDTQYF.